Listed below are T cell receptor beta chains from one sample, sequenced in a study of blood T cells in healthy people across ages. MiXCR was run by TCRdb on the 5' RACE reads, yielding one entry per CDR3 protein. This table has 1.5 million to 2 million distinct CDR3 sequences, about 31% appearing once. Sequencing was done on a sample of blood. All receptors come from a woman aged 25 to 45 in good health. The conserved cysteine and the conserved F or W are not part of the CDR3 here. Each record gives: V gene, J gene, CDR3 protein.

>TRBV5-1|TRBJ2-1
ASSQAGTDYNEQF
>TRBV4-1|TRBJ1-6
ASNRTPLPNNSPLH
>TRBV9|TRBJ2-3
ASSERLSIDTQY
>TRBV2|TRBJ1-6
ASTAGFLGDSPLH
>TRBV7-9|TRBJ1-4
ASITRVGVGKLF
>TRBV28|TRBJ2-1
ASSLYGQGSYNEQF
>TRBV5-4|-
ASSLGKDHSSYEQY
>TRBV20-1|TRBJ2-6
SAWPETGANVLT
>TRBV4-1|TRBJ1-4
ASSRTEGQLNEKLF
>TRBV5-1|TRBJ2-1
ASSLAGWGVDEQF
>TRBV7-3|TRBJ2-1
ASSLRGQGTSLYNEQF
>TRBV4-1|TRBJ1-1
ASSQERGMNTEAF
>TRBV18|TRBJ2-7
ASSLAGFTYEQY
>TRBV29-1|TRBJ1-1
SVDRQGTEAF
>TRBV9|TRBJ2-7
ASSPTSGQENSQY
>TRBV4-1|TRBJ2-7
ASSQTPGQGTYEQY
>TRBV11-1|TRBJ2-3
ASSFLVSPSTDTQY
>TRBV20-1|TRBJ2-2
SARTGGAAGELF
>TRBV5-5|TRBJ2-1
ASSLEGETFYDEQF